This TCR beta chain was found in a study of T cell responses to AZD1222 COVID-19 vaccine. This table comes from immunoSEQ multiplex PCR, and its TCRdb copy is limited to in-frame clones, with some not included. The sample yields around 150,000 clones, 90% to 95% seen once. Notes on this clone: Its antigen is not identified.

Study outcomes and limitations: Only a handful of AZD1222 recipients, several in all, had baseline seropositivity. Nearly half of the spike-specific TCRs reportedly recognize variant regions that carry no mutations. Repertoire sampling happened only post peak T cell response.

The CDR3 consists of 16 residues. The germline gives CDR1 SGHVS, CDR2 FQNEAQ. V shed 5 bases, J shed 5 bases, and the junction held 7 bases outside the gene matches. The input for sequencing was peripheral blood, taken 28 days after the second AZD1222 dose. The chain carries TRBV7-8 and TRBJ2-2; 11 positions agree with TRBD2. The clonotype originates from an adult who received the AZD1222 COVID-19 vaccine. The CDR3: CASSSTSGRATGELFF. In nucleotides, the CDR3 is TGTGCCAGCAGCAGTACTAGCGGGAGAGCGACCGGGGAGCTGTTTTTT.